Below, 24 T cell receptor beta chains from the same sample are listed, as sequenced in a study of T cell responses to AZD1222 COVID-19 vaccine. Profiled with immunoSEQ multiplex PCR; TCRdb holds only in-frame clones, not every one. There are 150,000 to 200,000 clones in the sample; around 93% occur only once, and over 7.5% lies in the top ten. The starting material was peripheral blood, obtained on day 0 of AZD1222 vaccination. The receptors were gathered from an adult in good health.

The chain joins TRBV5-6 to TRBJ1-4; D remains ambiguous. CDR1 is SGHDT and CDR2 is YYEEEE in the germline V gene. This CDR3 comprises 12 residues. Trimming shortened V by 5 bases and J by 10 bases, and 12 bases separated the two germline ends. The CDR3 DNA is TGTGCCAGCAGTTATGGCTTAGGAAAACTGTTTTTT. Protein sequence: CASSYGLGKLFF.

The chain uses TRBV29-1 and TRBJ1-2; D unclear. Germline values: CDR1 SQVTM, CDR2 ANQGSEA. CDR3 size: 12 residues. V was cut by 4 bases and J by 0 bases, with 6 bases left in between. CDR3 bases: TGCAGCGTTGGCCGGACTAACTATGGCTACACCTTC. This gives the protein CSVGRTNYGYTF.

The chain employs TRBV9 and TRBJ2-3; D is perhaps TRBD1 or TRBD2 (5 bases each). V lost 3 bases and J lost 6, with 8 bases in between. The CDR3 has 12 residues. The germline gives CDR1 SGDLS, CDR2 YYNGEE. CDR3: CASSGDVDTQYF. The DNA for the CDR3 is TGTGCCAGCAGCGGGGACGTGGATACGCAGTATTTT.

V gene TRBV3-1 (or the pseudogene TRBV3-2) combines with J gene TRBJ1-2, with unresolved D. This CDR3 region has 16 residues. Trimming left V 4 bases short and J 5 bases short, with 20 bases between. CDR1 is LGHDT and CDR2 is YNNKEL in the germline V gene (reference sequence). DNA of the CDR3: TGTGCCAGCAGCCCAACCGTTGCGGCGCCGATATATGGCTACACCTTC. Amino acid sequence: CASSPTVAAPIYGYTF.

This clone was seen only once. The rearrangement uses TRBV11-2 and TRBJ1-4; maybe TRBD1 (5 bases). From germline, CDR1 is SGHAT and CDR2 FQNNGV. The V gene lost 5 bases and the J gene lost 5 bases, with 15 bases spanning the gap. The CDR3 spans 15 residues. CDR3 sequence: CASSPWDGINEKLFF. In DNA, the CDR3 is TGTGCCAGCAGCCCCTGGGACGGAATAAATGAAAAACTGTTTTTT.

J is TRBJ1-5 and V is TRBV19; D perhaps matches TRBD1 (5 bases). V lost 4 bases to trimming and J lost 4 bases, with 14 bases between them. The CDR3 extends over 15 amino acids. Germline V CDR1 and CDR2: LNHDA, SQIVND (reference sequence). The CDR3 bases are TGTGCCAGTAGTACCGTCCGAGGGGCTAATCAGCCCCAGCATTTT. It is translated as CASSTVRGANQPQHF.

J is TRBJ2-1 and V is TRBV19; D is possibly TRBD2 (6 bases). This CDR3 comprises 14 residues. V lost 3 bases and J 8 bases, leaving 14 bases between the germline ends. CDR1 is LNHDA, CDR2 SQIVND, per germline (reference sequence). The CDR3 loop reads CASSIRLGVDEQFF. In DNA, the CDR3 is TGTGCCAGTAGTATCCGACTAGGGGTCGATGAGCAGTTCTTC.

V and J are TRBV7-6 and TRBJ2-3, with 7 bases lining up with TRBD2. Germline assignment: CDR1 SGHVS and CDR2 FNYEAQ. J gave up 2 bases and V 5 bases, and 13 bases lay outside the gene matches. This CDR3 spans 17 amino acids. The CDR3 protein is CASSLPRGSGSTDTQYF. For the CDR3, the DNA is TGTGCCAGCAGCCTACCTCGCGGTAGCGGGTCCACAGATACGCAGTATTTT.

CDR3 DNA: TGTGCCAGCAGTGACCCAGCGGCGGGAGCGTGTGAGCAGTTCTTC. Amino acids: CASSDPAAGACEQFF. The J gene is TRBJ2-1, the V gene TRBV6-4; 7 nucleotides agree with TRBD2. The CDR3 spans 15 residues. Germline CDR1 and CDR2: MRHNA and SNTAGT. The junction had 10 bases not matched to a gene; V was cut back by 2 bases and J by 9 bases.

The chain joins TRBV14 to TRBJ2-7, with D unclear. V was trimmed by 1 base and J by 6 bases, leaving 10 bases between them. Germline loops: CDR1 SGHDN, CDR2 FVKESK. The CDR3 totals 13 residues. CDR3 region: CASSQAPGVEQYF. The DNA for the CDR3 is TGTGCCAGCAGCCAAGCCCCCGGTGTCGAGCAGTACTTC.

The chain is built from TRBV6-5 and TRBJ2-7, with 8 bases fitting TRBD1. Germline CDR1 and CDR2: MNHEY and SVGAGI. The CDR3 covers 15 residues. J lost 2 bases, V lost 7 bases, and 10 bases had no gene match. The CDR3: CASTGKTGGTYEQYF. CDR3 coding DNA: TGTGCCAGCACGGGGAAAACAGGGGGAACCTACGAGCAGTACTTC.

The V and J genes are TRBV7-9 and TRBJ2-1; D is ambiguous. The V gene lost 2 bases and the J gene lost 8 bases, with 7 bases spanning the gap. The CDR3 is made up of 12 amino acids. From germline, CDR1 is SEHNR and CDR2 FQNEAQ (reference sequence). The CDR3 DNA is TGTGCCAGCAGCTTAATCGTCCATGAGCAGTTCTTC. This encodes CASSLIVHEQFF. Using reference TRBV7-9 and TRBJ2-1 for the parts outside the CDR3, the full variable domain is DTGVSQNPRHKITKRGQNVTFRCDPISEHNRLYWYRQTLGQGPEFLTYFQNEAQLEKSRLLSDRFSAERPKGSFSTLEIQRTEQGDSAMYLCASSLIVHEQFFGPGTRLTVL.

The chain couples TRBV5-1 to TRBJ2-5, with D possibly being TRBD1 (6 bases). V dropped 0 bases and J dropped 2 bases, with 11 bases sitting between them. Germline CDR1 and CDR2: SGHRS and YFSETQ. The CDR3 totals 15 residues. The CDR3 loop is CASSLVGQGQETQYF. In nucleotides, the CDR3 is TGCGCCAGCAGCTTGGTAGGTCAGGGGCAAGAGACCCAGTACTTC.

This chain uses TRBV7-2 with TRBJ2-7; D is possibly TRBD2 (6 bases). Trimming stripped 4 bases from V and 3 bases from J, with 10 bases between. CDR3 length equals 13 residues. Germline-derived CDR1 and CDR2 are SGHTA and FQGNSA. The CDR3 DNA reads as TGTGCCAGCAGCTCAGCGGGTAACTACGAGCAGTACTTC. It encodes CASSSAGNYEQYF. The full variable domain, in which reference TRBV7-2 and TRBJ2-7 provide the parts outside the CDR3, is GAGVSQSPSNKVTEKGKDVELRCDPISGHTALYWYRQSLGQGLEFLIYFQGNSAPDKSGLPSDRFSAERTGGSVSTLTIQRTQQEDSAVYLCASSSAGNYEQYFGPGTRLTVT.

The chain joins TRBV28 to TRBJ1-5, with a tentative D call TRBD1 (5 bases). The CDR3 loop spans 14 amino acids. The ends were cut back, 10 bases at V and 1 base at J, with 14 bases in the middle. The germline CDR1 and CDR2 sequences are MDHEN and SYDVKM. CDR3 coding DNA: TGTGCCACCTTCGGGGGGATGAGCAATCAGCCCCAGCATTTT. Translation gives CATFGGMSNQPQHF.

V and J are TRBV7-9 and TRBJ1-3; no firm D call. V lost 5 bases and J lost 4, with 3 bases in between. This CDR3 has 11 residues. Germline CDR1 is SEHNR and CDR2 is FQNEAQ (reference sequence). The CDR3 loop reads CASSAGNTIYF. The CDR3 DNA follows: TGTGCCAGCAGCGCCGGAAACACCATATATTTT. The whole variable domain, filled in from reference TRBV7-9 and TRBJ1-3, reads DTGVSQNPRHKITKRGQNVTFRCDPISEHNRLYWYRQTLGQGPEFLTYFQNEAQLEKSRLLSDRFSAERPKGSFSTLEIQRTEQGDSAMYLCASSAGNTIYFGEGSWLTVV.

V gene TRBV7-9 combines with J gene TRBJ1-1; no clear D gene. The CDR3 sequence is 14 residues long. The germline V gene encodes CDR1 SEHNR and CDR2 FQNEAQ (reference sequence). V lost 5 bases to trimming and J lost 1 base, with 11 bases between them. CDR3 protein: CASSPPRPNTEAFF. The CDR3 DNA follows: TGTGCCAGCAGCCCCCCTAGACCGAACACTGAAGCTTTCTTT.

J is TRBJ2-7 and V is TRBV12-3 or TRBV12-4; TRBD2 aligns across 11 bases. J gave up 9 bases and V 7 bases, and 8 bases lay outside the gene matches. The CDR3 has 13 residues. The chain's CDR3 is CASTSLAGGPQYF. Written as DNA, the CDR3 is TGTGCCAGCACCTCCCTAGCGGGAGGCCCGCAGTACTTC.

The chain is built from TRBV28 and TRBJ2-7; D is perhaps TRBD2 (5 bases). Germline lookup yields CDR1 MDHEN and CDR2 SYDVKM. V was cut by 3 bases and J by 4 bases, with 13 bases left in between. This CDR3 contains 14 residues. The CDR3 loop reads CASSLWGRGYEQYF. As DNA, the CDR3 is TGTGCCAGCAGTTTGTGGGGTAGAGGGTACGAGCAGTACTTC.

The J gene is TRBJ2-7, the V gene TRBV4-1; the match to TRBD2 covers 8 bases. Germline V gives CDR1 MGHRA, CDR2 YSYEKL. This CDR3 is 15 amino acids long. The J segment lost 6 bases and the V segment lost 4 bases, leaving 11 bases of the junction unmatched. CDR3 DNA: TGCGCCAGCAGCCCCCCGGGACTAGATCGTTCCGAGCAGTACTTC. This gives the protein CASSPPGLDRSEQYF.

The chain joins TRBV4-3 to TRBJ2-2; 11 bases align to TRBD2. In germline, CDR1 is LGHNA, CDR2 YSLEER. The V and J ends lost 1 base and 6 bases, in that order; junction bases with no gene match: 7. The CDR3 totals 17 residues. CDR3 in amino acids: CASSQGLLAGVSGELFF. Here the CDR3 DNA reads TGCGCCAGCAGCCAAGGGCTACTAGCGGGAGTGTCCGGGGAGCTGTTTTTT.

The chain joins TRBV19 to TRBJ2-7; either TRBD1 or TRBD2 may supply D (5 bases each). The V gene's germline CDR1 is LNHDA and CDR2 SQIVND (reference sequence). The CDR3 is made up of 16 amino acids. With 6 bases removed from V and 4 bases from J, the gap between germline ends came to 22 bases. CDR3 nucleotides: TGTGCCAGTAGCCCCTTGGGGGAGCCGAATAGTTACGAGCAGTACTTC. Translating gives CASSPLGEPNSYEQYF.

The chain recombines TRBV2 with TRBJ2-1; possibly TRBD1 for D (6 bases). This CDR3 has 14 residues. V gave up 4 bases and J gave up 7 bases, with 14 bases separating them. Per germline, CDR1 SNHLY and CDR2 FYNNEI. The CDR3 loop is CASSVNSRGNEQFF. CDR3 bases: TGTGCCAGCAGTGTGAACAGTAGGGGGAATGAGCAGTTCTTC. Complete variable domain (other parts from reference TRBV2 and TRBJ2-1): EPEVTQTPSHQVTQMGQEVILRCVPISNHLYFYWYRQILGQKVEFLVSFYNNEISEKSEIFDDQFSVERPDGSNFTLKIRSTKLEDSAMYFCASSVNSRGNEQFFGPGTRLTVL.

The chain recombines TRBV18 with TRBJ1-1; 9 bases fit TRBD1. CDR1 and CDR2 from the germline V gene are KGHSH and LQKENI. The junction had 14 bases not matched to a gene; V was cut back by 6 bases and J by 0 bases. The CDR3 runs to 18 residues. Here the CDR3 DNA reads TGTGCCAGCTCCCCTAGGACAGGGGCCGGGGCCATGAACACTGAAGCTTTCTTT. Its translation is CASSPRTGAGAMNTEAFF.